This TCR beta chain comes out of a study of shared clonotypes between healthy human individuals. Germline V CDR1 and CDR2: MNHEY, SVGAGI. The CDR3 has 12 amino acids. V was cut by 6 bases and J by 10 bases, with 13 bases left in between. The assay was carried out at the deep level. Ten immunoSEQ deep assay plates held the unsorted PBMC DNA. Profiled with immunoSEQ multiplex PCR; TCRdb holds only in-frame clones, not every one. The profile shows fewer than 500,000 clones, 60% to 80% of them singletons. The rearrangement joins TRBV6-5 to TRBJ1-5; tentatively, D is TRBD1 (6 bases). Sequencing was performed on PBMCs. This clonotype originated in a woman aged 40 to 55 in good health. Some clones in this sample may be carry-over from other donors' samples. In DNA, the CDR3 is TGTGCCAGCAGCTCCGGGGGCGGCCCCCAGCATTTT. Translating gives CASSSGGGPQHF.